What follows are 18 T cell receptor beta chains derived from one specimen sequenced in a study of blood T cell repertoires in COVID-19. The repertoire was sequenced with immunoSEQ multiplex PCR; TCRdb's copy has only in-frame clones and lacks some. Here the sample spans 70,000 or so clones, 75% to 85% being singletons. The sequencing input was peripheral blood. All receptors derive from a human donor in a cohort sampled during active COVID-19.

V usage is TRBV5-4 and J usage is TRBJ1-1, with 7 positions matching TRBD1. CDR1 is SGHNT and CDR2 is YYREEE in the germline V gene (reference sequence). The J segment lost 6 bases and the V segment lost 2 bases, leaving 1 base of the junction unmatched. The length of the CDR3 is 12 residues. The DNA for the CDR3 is TGTGCCAGCAGCTTCGGACAGGCTGAAGCTTTCTTT. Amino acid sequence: CASSFGQAEAFF.

This CDR3 reads CASSYRGITEAFF. The CDR3 coding sequence is TGTGCCAGCAGTTACAGGGGAATCACTGAAGCTTTCTTT. The chain joins TRBV12-3 or TRBV12-4 to TRBJ1-1; 7 nucleotides match TRBD1. With 4 bases clipped from V and 4 bases from J, the junction kept 3 bases outside the gene matches. The CDR3 totals 13 residues.

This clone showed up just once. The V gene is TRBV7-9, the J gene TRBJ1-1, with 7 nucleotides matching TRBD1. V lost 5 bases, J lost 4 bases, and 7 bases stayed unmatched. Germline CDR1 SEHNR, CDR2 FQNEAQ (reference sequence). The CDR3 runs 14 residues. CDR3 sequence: CASSMTGILTEAFF. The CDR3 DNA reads TGTGCCAGCAGCATGACAGGGATTCTCACTGAAGCTTTCTTT.

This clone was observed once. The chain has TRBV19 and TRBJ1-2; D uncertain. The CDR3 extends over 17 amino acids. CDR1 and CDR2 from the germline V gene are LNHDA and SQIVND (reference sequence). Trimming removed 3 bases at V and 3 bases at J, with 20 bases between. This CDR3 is CASSMTYRVGQDYGYTF. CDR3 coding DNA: TGTGCCAGTAGTATGACTTATCGTGTCGGTCAAGACTATGGCTACACCTTC.

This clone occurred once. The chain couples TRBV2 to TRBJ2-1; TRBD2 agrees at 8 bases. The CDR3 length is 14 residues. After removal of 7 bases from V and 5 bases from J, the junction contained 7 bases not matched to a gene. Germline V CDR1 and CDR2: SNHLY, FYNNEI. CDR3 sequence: CASTIGTRDNEQFF. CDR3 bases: TGTGCCAGCACTATAGGGACTAGGGACAATGAGCAGTTCTTC.

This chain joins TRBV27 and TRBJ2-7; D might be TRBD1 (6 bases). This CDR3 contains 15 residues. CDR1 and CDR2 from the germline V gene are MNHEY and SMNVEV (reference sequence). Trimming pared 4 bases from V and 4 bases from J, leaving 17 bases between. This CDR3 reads CASSSRDMRLYEQYF. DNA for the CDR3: TGTGCCAGCAGTTCAAGGGACATGCGGCTTTACGAGCAGTACTTC.

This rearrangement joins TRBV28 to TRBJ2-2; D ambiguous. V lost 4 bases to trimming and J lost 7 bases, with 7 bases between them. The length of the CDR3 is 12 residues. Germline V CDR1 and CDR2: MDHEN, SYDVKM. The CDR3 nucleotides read TGTGCCAGCAGTTCAACCGGCGGGGAGCTGTTTTTT. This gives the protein CASSSTGGELFF.

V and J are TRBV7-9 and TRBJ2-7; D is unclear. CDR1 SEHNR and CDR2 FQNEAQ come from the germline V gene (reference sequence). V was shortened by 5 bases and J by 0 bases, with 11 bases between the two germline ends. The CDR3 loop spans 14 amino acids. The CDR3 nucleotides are TGTGCCAGCAGCCTGAGTGCGGTCTCCTACGAGCAGTACTTC. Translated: CASSLSAVSYEQYF.

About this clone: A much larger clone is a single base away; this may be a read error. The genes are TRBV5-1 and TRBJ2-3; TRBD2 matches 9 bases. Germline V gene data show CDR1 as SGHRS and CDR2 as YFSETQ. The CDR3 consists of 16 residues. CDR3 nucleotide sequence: TGCGCCCGCAGCGTGGGGCGCGGGGGGGAGGAAGATACGCAGTATTTT. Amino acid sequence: CARSVGRGGEEDTQYF.

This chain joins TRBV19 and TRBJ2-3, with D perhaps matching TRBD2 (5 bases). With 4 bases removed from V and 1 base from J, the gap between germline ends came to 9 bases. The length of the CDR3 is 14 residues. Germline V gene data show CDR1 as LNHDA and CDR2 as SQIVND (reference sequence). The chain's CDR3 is CASSKLRGTDTQYF. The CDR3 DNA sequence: TGTGCCAGTAGTAAATTGAGGGGCACAGATACGCAGTATTTT.

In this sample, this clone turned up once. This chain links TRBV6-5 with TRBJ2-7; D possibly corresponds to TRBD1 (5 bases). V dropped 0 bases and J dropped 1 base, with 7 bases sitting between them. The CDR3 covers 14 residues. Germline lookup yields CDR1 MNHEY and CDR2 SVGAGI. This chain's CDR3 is CASSYSAGSYEQYF. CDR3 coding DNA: TGTGCCAGCAGTTACTCAGCAGGGTCCTACGAGCAGTACTTC.

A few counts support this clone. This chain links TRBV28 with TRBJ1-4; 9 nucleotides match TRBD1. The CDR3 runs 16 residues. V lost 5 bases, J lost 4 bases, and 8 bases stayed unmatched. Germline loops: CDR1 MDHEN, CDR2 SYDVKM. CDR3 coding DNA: TGTGCCAGCAGTCCCCACTCGGGACAGGGTAATGAAAAACTGTTTTTT. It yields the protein CASSPHSGQGNEKLFF.

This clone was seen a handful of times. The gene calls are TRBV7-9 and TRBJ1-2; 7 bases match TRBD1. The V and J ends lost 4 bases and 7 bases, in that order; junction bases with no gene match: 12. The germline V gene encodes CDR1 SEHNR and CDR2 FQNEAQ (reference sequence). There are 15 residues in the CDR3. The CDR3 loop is CASSSHRGSPSGYTF. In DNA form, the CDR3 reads TGTGCCAGCAGCTCGCACAGGGGCTCCCCGAGTGGCTACACCTTC.

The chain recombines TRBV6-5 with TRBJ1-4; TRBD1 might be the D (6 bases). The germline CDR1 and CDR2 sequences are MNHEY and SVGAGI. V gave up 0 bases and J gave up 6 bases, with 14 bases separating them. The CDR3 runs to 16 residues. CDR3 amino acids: CASSYSSRGGHEKLFF. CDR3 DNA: TGTGCCAGCAGTTACTCGTCCAGGGGCGGCCATGAAAAACTGTTTTTT.

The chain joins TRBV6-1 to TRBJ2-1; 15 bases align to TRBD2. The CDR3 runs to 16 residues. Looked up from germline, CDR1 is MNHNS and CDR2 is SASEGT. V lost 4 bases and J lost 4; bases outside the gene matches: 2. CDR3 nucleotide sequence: TGTGCCAGCAGTGGGACTAGCGGGGGGGCATACAATGAGCAGTTCTTC. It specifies CASSGTSGGAYNEQFF.

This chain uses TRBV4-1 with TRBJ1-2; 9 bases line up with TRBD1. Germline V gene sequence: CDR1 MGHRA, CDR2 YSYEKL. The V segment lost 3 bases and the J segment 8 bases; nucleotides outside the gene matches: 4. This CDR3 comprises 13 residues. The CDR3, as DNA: TGCGCCAGCAGCCATCGGACAGGGGAAGGCTACACCTTC. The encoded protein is CASSHRTGEGYTF.

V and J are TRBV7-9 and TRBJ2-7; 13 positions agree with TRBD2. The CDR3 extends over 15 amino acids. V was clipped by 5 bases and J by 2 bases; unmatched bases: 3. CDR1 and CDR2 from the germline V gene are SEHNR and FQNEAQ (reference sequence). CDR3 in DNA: TGTGCCAGCAGCCTGGGACTAGCGGGAACCTACGAGCAGTACTTC. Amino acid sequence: CASSLGLAGTYEQYF.

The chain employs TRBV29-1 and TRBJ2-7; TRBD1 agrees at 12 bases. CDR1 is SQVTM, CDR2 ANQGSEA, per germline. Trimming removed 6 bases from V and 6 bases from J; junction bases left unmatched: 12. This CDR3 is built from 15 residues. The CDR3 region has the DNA TGCAGCGTCGCCCTCTTCGGGACAGGGGGCGCCGAGCAGTACTTC. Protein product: CSVALFGTGGAEQYF.